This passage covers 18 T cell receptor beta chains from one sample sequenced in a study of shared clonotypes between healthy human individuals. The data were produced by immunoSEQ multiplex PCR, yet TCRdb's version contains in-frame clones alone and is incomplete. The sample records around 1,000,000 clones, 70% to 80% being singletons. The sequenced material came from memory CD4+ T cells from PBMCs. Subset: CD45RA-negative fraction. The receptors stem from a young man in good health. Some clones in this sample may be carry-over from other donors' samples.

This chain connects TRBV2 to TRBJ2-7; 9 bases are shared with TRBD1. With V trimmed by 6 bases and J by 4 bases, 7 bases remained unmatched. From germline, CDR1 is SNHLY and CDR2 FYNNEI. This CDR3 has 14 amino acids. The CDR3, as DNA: TGTGCCAGCAGGGATACAGGGGGCGCATACGAGCAGTACTTC. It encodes CASRDTGGAYEQYF.

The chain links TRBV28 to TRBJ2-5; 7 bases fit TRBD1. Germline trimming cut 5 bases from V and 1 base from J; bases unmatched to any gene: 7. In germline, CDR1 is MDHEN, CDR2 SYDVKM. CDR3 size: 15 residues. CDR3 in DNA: TGTGCCAGCAGTGAAAGAGGGACAGCCCAAGAGACCCAGTACTTC. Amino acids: CASSERGTAQETQYF. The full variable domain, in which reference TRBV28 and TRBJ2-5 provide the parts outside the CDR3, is DVKVTQSSRYLVKRTGEKVFLECVQDMDHENMFWYRQDPGLGLRLIYFSYDVKMKEKGDIPEGYSVSREKKERFSLILESASTNQTSMYLCASSERGTAQETQYFGPGTRLLVL.

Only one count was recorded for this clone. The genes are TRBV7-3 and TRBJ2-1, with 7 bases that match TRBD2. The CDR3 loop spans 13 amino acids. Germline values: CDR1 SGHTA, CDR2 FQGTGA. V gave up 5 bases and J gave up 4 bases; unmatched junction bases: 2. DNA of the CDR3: TGTGCCAGCAGCGAGGGACTATACAATGAGCAGTTCTTC. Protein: CASSEGLYNEQFF.

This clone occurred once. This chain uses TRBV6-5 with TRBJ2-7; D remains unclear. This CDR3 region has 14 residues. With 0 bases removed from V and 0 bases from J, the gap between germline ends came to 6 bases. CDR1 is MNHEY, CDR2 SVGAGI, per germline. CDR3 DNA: TGTGCCAGCAGTTACTCCGGCAGCTCCTACGAGCAGTACTTC. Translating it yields CASSYSGSSYEQYF.

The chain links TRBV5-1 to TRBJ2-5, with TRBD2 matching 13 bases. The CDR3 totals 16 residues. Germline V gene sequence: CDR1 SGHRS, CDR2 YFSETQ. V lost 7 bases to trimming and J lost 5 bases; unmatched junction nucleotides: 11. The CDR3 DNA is TGCGCCAGCTCGGGACTAGCGGGAACTCCAGCGGAGACCCAGTACTTC. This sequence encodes CASSGLAGTPAETQYF.

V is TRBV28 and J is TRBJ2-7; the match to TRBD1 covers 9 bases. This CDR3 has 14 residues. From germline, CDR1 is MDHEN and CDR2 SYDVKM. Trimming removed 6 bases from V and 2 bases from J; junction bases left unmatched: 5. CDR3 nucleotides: TGTGCCAGCAGAACCGGGACAGGGACCTACGAGCAGTACTTC. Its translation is CASRTGTGTYEQYF.

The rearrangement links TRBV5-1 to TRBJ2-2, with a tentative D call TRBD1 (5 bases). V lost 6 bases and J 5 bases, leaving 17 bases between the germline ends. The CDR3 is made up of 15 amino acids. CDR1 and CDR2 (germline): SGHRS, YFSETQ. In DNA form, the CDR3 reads TGCGCCAGCAAAATTTTCAGGGCCGGAACCGGGGAGCTGTTTTTT. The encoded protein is CASKIFRAGTGELFF. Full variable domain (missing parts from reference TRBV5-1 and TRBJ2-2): KAGVTQTPRYLIKTRGQQVTLSCSPISGHRSVSWYQQTPGQGLQFLFEYFSETQRNKGNFPGRFSGRQFSNSRSEMNVSTLELGDSALYLCASKIFRAGTGELFFGEGSRLTVL.

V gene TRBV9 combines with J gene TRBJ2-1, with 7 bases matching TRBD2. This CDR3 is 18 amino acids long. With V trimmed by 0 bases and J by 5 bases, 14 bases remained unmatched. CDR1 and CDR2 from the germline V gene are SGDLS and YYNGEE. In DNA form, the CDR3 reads TGTGCCAGCAGCGTAGCTTCTGGCGGGAGCGGTCTCCACAATGAGCAGTTCTTC. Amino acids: CASSVASGGSGLHNEQFF.

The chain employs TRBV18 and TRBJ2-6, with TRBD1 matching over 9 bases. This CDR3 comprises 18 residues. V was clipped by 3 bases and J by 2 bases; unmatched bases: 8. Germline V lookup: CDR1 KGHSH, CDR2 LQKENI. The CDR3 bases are TGTGCCAGCTCACCTTTTGGGACAGGGTTGCCTGGGGCCAACGTCCTGACTTTC. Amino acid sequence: CASSPFGTGLPGANVLTF.

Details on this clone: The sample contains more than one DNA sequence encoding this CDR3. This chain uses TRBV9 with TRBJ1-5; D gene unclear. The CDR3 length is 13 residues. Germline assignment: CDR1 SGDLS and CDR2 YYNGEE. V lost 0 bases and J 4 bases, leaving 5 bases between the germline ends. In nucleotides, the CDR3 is TGTGCCAGCAGCGTAGTAGGGAATCAGCCCCAGCATTTT. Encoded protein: CASSVVGNQPQHF.

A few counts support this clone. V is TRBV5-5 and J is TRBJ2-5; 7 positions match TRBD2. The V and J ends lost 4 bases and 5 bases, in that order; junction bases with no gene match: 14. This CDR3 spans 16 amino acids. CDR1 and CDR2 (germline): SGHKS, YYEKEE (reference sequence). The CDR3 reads CASSLDGAGRRETQYF. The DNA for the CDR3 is TGTGCCAGCAGCCTTGACGGAGCGGGGAGGAGGGAGACCCAGTACTTC. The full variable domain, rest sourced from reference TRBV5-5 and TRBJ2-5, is DAGVTQSPTHLIKTRGQQVTLRCSPISGHKSVSWYQQVLGQGPQFIFQYYEKEERGRGNFPDRFSARQFPNYSSELNVNALLLGDSALYLCASSLDGAGRRETQYFGPGTRLLVL.

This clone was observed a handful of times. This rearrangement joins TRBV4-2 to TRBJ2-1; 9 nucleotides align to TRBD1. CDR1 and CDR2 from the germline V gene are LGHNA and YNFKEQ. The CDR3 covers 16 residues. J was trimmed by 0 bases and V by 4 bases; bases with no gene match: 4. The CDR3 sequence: CASSRLTGGSYNEQFF. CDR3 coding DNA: TGTGCCAGCAGCCGGTTGACAGGGGGCTCCTACAATGAGCAGTTCTTC.

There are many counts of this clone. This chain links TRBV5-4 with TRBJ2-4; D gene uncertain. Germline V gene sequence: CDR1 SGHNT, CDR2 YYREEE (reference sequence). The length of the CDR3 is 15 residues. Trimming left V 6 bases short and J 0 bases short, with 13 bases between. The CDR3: CASTDPTSAKNIQYF. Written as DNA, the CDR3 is TGTGCCAGCACCGATCCCACGTCAGCCAAAAACATTCAGTACTTC.

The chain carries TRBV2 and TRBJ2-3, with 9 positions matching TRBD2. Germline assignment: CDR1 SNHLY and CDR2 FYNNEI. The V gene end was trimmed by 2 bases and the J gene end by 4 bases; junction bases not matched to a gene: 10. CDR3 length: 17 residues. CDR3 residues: CASSEFGLASRADTQYF. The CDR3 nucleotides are TGTGCCAGCAGTGAATTTGGACTAGCGAGTCGGGCAGATACGCAGTATTTT.

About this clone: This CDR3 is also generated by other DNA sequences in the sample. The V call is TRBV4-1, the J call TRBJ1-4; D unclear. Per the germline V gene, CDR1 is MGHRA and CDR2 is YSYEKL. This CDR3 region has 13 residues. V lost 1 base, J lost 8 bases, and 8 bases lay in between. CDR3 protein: CASSQVPGEKLFF. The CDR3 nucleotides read TGCGCCAGCAGCCAAGTCCCCGGCGAAAAACTGTTTTTT.

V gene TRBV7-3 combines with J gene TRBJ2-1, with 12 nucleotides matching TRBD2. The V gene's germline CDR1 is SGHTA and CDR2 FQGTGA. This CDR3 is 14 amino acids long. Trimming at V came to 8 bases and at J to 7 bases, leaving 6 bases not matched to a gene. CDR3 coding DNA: TGTGCCAGCTCTCCGGGACTAGCGGGTAATGAGCAGTTCTTC. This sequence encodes CASSPGLAGNEQFF.

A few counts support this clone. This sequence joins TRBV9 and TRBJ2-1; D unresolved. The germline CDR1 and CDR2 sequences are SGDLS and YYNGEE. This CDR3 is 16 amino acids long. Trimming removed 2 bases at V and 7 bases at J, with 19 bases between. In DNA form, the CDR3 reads TGTGCCAGCAGCGTCGGAATGACCCCCCGAACGAATGAGCAGTTCTTC. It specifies CASSVGMTPRTNEQFF.

The CDR3 DNA follows: TGTGCCAGCAGCCCCCAGGGCTTAGGAAACACCATATATTTT. Translation gives CASSPQGLGNTIYF. The J gene is TRBJ1-3, the V gene TRBV5-4; D may be TRBD1 (5 bases). Trimming left V 4 bases short and J 4 bases short, with 12 bases between. There are 14 residues in the CDR3. Germline-derived CDR1 and CDR2 are SGHNT and YYREEE (reference sequence).